This T cell receptor beta chain was sequenced in a study of blood T cell repertoires in COVID-19 (dated by TCRdb to 2018 to 2020). Describing the broader study: The collaborator samples originated in the United States, Italy and Spain and spanned the acute and convalescent phases of COVID-19. The samples were drawn from two sources: the first 160 participants of the ongoing ImmuneRACE study, and 950 to 1,500 subjects contributed by 6 global collaborators. The material from the prospective study consisted of cDNA or gDNA derived from T cells, B-cell-depleted T cells, or PBMCs. The dataset comprised deeply sampled blood TCRbeta repertoires from subjects exposed to, actively infected with, or recovered from COVID-19. Where HLA class I and class II types were available, the types were taken from metadata supplied by the sample provider, not from assay-based typing. The repertoires were made available in a free public database intended to serve as a resource for research on the immune response to SARS-CoV-2. The sample metadata nearly always contained a de-identified subject ID, COVID-19 status, age in years and sex.

As regards this clone: Its cognate antigen has yet to be identified. Base qualities are missing; no much larger clone stands one base away.

What the study reported, not specific to this receptor: The quantity of clinical and demographic metadata differed by source and by participant and was supplied without curation.

The germline V gene (reference sequence) specifies MNHEY as CDR1 and SMNVEV as CDR2. Trimming takes 5 bases off V and 4 bases off J; junction bases not matched to a gene: 4. The CDR3 spans 13 residues, from the cysteine through the valine. The kept DNA is CDR3 alone, 39 bases in frame from the first base. TCRbeta CDR3 regions were amplified from genomic DNA using the immunoSEQ Assay, a bias-controlled multiplex PCR. As for the original processing: Within the assay, amplification of reference gene primers was used to estimate how many nucleated cells each sample contained. Sequence reads were collapsed and filtered to measure the absolute abundance of every unique TCRbeta CDR3 rearrangement. Productive Simpson clonality was computed per sample as the square root of Simpson's diversity index over productive rearrangements. This is the immuneACCESS table as TCRdb keeps it, with only in-frame sequences that have V and J called. A part of the clones is gone; compared with another copy, unresolved V genes explain less than half, and the rest is unexplained. V, J and clone size derive from that table, while D and trimming were established from the DNA sequence. A total of some 150,000 clones appear in this sample, 80% to 90% of them only once. The ten top clones hold around 2.5% of the sample.

Collaborating institutions collected whole blood in K2EDTA tubes following their own protocols. For TCRbeta analysis, collaborators shipped samples as frozen whole blood, isolated PBMCs, or DNA extracted from either of those sample types. The receptor comes from a woman in her 70s with acute or convalescent COVID-19. The chain is assembled from TRBV27 and TRBJ2-7, and 8 junctional nucleotides match TRBD1. The sample taken for sequencing was peripheral blood. The CDR3 in this case is CASSPRTGYEQYV. The DNA sequence is given as TGTGCCAGCAGTCCGAGGACAGGGTACGAGCAGTACGTC.